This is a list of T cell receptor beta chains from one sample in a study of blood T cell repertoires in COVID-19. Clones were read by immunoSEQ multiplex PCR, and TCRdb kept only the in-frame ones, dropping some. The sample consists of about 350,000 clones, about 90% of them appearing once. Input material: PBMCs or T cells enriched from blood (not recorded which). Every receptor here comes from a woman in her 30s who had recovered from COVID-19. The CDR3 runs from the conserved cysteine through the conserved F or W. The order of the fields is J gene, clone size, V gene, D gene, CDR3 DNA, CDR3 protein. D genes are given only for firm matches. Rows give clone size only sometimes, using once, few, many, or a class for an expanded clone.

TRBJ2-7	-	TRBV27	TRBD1	TGTGCCAGCAGTTTAACTGCGACAGGGTCCTACGAGCAGTACTTC	CASSLTATGSYEQYF
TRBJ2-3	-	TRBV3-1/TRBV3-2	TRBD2	TGTGCCAGCAGCCAAGACGCTATCCGGGGCGGGAGGCTAGATACGCAGTATTTT	CASSQDAIRGGRLDTQYF
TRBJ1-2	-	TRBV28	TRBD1	TGTGCCAGCACCGCACCTTCTGTGCGACAGGGTCATGGCTACACCTTC	CASTAPSVRQGHGYTF
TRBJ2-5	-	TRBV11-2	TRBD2	TGTGCCAGCAGCTTACCGCTACGCGGGGGAGGGGTGGAGACCCAGTACTTC	CASSLPLRGGGVETQYF
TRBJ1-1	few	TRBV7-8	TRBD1	TGTGCCAGCAGCGCATCCGGGACAGGGAACACTGAAGCTTTCTTT	CASSASGTGNTEAFF
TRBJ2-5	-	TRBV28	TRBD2	TGTGCCAGCACTCCCCTAGGAAGCGGGGTCCAAGAGACCCAGTACTTC	CASTPLGSGVQETQYF
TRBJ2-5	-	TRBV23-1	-	TGCGCCAGCAGTCGCCAGCAGGGAGAGACCCAGTACTTC	CASSRQQGETQYF
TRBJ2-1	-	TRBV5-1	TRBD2	TGCGCCAGCAGCGGACGGACTAGCGGGGGGGCTAACGAGCAGTTCTTC	CASSGRTSGGANEQFF
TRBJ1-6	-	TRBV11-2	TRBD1	TGTGCCAGCAGCTCGACGGACAGGGGTGGGGAAGAACCCCTCCACTTT	CASSSTDRGGEEPLHF
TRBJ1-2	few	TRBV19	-	TGTGCCAGTAGTAGCGTCGGGGATTATGGCTACACCTTC	CASSSVGDYGYTF
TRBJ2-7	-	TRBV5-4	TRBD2	TGTGCCAGCAGCTCCGGGACTAGCGCAGCCGAGCAGTACTTC	CASSSGTSAAEQYF
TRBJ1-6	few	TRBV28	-	TGTGCCAGCAGGACACCGAGCTCCTATAATTCACCCCTCCACTTT	CASRTPSSYNSPLHF
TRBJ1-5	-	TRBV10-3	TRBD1	TGTGCCATCAGTGAGTCGTGGGACAGAAATAGCAATCAGCCCCAGCATTTT	CAISESWDRNSNQPQHF
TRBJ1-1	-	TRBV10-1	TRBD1	TGCGCCAGCAGTGAAGTCCGACGCCGGGACAGGCGTCCAGAAGCTTTCTTT	CASSEVRRRDRRPEAFF
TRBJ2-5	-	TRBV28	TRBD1	TGTGCCAGCAGCCGAGGGGGCTGGACAGGGGGGGAGACCCAGTACTTC	CASSRGGWTGGETQYF
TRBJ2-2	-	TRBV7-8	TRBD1	TGTGCCAGCAGCTCTCCGGGACAGGCGAACACCGGGGAGCTGTTTTTT	CASSSPGQANTGELFF